Described below is a single TCR beta chain sequence and its context. This clonotype came up a few times. Its specific antigen is unknown. Base qualities were left out, and no much larger clone turns up one base away. Taken from cysteine to phenylalanine, the CDR3 has 14 residues. Only CDR3 DNA remains: 42 bases, in frame from the first base. The germline V end is reduced by 7 bases and the J end by 8 bases; junction bases left unmatched: 9. Taken from the germline V gene, the CDR1 and CDR2 loops are ENHRY and SYGVKD. Ficoll-Paque density gradient centrifugation was the method used to isolate PBMCs. The sample originates from a study of T-cell memory formation after mild COVID-19 (dated by TCRdb to the early 2020s). Notes on the research overall: TCR sequence clusters from the two donors were largely donor specific. T-cell clones expanding and contracting after mild COVID-19 in a couple of donors were tracked by longitudinal TCRalpha and TCRbeta repertoire sequencing. Two young, previously healthy adult volunteers, one female and one male, were included in the cohort.

What the study reported, not specific to this receptor: The second-wave clones that peaked on day 37 were not confirmed to be SARS-CoV-2 specific. Some responding clones were detected in pre-infection memory, which suggested that pre-existing cross-reactive memory T cells had joined the SARS-CoV-2 response. Contracting CD4+ clones turned up mainly in the CM and EM memory subsets, whereas EMRA was where CD8+ clones were enriched. Only two mild cases were covered in the study, and larger cohorts including severe cases with pre-infection samples were considered necessary. Balanced CD4/CD8 phenotypes were observed for clones contracting from day 15 to 85, whereas a bias towards CD4+ was observed for a second wave of clones expanding from day 15 to 37.

Sequenced using an Illumina NovaSeq 6000. TCRalpha and TCRbeta cDNA libraries were constructed by 5'RACE with constant-segment primers, with sample barcodes and unique molecular identifiers being introduced. RNA was extracted from every sample with Trizol reagent. The libraries were amplified in two PCR steps, and the second step added a second sample barcode and Illumina TruSeq adapters. The libraries were sequenced on an Illumina NovaSeq using 2 x 150 bp paired-end reads. As for the original processing: The reads were demultiplexed and collapsed into UMI-guided consensus sequences using migec v1.2.7. Using mixcr v2.1.11, the UMI consensuses were aligned to TRA and TRB V and J templates and assembled into clonotypes. Expanded or contracted clonotypes were those called significant by both edgeR and NoisET, with noise models trained on biological replicates. For edgeR calls, a false discovery rate-adjusted p below 0.01 and a log2 fold-change threshold of 1 were applied. As an exploratory analysis of dynamics, max-normalized trajectories of the 1000 most abundant clonotypes were examined with PCA combined with hierarchical clustering. Each responding clone was given a CD4 or CD8 phenotype based on the CD4+ and CD8+ repertoires, which had been sequenced separately. In TCRdb, the public reads were trimmed at Q25 with fastp and aligned with MiXCR, with productive beta chains retained. One record per CDR3 amino acid sequence lists the most common genes and DNA. TCRdb, not the original authors, processed these V and J calls. The sample table lists around 510,000 distinct CDR3 sequences, roughly a fifth of them with a count of one. The ten largest clonotypes hold under 8.5% of the sample.

Input material: PBMCs or a T cell subset sorted from them (not recorded which). This receptor chain uses TRBV10-3 and TRBJ2-1; 9 bases in the middle match TRBD1. The sequence was collected from an adult woman who had mild COVID-19 (a few samples of this study predate the infection). The sample titles of this study are shuffled in the database, so cell type and time point are left out; the donor was told from shared clones. The DNA is as follows: TGTGCCATCAAATCGACAGGGGGTCTGGATGAGCAGTTCTTC. Translated, this gives CAIKSTGGLDEQFF.